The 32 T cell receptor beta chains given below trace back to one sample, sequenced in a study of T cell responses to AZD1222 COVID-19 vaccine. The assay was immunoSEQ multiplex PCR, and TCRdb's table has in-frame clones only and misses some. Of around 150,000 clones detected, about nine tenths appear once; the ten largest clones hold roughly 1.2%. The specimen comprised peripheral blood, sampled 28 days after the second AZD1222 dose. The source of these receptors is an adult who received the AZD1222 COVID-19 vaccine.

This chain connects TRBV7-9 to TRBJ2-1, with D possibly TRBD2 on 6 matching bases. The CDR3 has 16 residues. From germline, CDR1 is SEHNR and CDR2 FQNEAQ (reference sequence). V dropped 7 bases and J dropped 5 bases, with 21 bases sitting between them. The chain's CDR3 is CASTSRGGGDDNEQFF. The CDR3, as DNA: TGTGCCAGCACCTCAAGGGGAGGCGGGGACGACAATGAGCAGTTCTTC.

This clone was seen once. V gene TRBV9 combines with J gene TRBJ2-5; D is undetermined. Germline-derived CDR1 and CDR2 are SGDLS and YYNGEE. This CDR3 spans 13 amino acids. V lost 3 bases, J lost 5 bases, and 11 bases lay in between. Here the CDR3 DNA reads TGTGCCAGCAGCGCCCTTATTTGGGAGACCCAGTACTTC. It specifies CASSALIWETQYF.

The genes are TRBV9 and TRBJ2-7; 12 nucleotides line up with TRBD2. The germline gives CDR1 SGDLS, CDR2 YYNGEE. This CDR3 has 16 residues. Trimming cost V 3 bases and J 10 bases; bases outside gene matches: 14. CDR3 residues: CASSATSGGPTLTQYF. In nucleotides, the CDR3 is TGTGCCAGCAGCGCAACTAGCGGGGGGCCCACCTTAACCCAGTACTTC.

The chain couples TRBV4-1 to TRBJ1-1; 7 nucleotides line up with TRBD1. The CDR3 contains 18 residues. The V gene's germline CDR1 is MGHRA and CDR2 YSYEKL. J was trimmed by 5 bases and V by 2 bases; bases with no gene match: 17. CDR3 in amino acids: CASSQRPGTEVGGTEAFF. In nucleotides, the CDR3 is TGCGCCAGCAGCCAACGCCCCGGGACAGAAGTCGGAGGGACTGAAGCTTTCTTT.

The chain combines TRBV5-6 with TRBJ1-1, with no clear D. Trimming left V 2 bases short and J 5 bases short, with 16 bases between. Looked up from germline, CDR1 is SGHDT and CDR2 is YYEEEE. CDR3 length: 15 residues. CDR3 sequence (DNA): TGTGCCAGCAGCTTTTCACATCGGTCCGAGACTGAAGCTTTCTTT. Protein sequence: CASSFSHRSETEAFF. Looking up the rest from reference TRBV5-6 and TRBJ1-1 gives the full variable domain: DAGVTQSPTHLIKTRGQQVTLRCSPKSGHDTVSWYQQALGQGPQFIFQYYEEEERQRGNFPDRFSGHQFPNYSSELNVNALLLGDSALYLCASSFSHRSETEAFFGQGTRLTVV.

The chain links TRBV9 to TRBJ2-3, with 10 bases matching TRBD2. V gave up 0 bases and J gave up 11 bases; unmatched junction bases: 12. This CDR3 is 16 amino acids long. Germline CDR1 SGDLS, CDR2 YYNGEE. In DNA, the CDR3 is TGTGCCAGCAGCGTAGGTTCTAGCGGGGGCCGGGTGGGGCAGTATTTT. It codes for CASSVGSSGGRVGQYF.

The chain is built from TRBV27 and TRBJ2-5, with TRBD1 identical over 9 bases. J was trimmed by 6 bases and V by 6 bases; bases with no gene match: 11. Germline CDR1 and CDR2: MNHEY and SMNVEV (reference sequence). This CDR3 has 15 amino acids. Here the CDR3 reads CASRRTGERRKTQYF. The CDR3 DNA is TGTGCCAGCAGACGGACAGGGGAGCGTCGGAAGACCCAGTACTTC.

Here the CDR3 DNA reads TGTGCCAGCAGCTTATATCCTAGCGGGAGGGGGAATGAGCAGTTCTTC. Translation gives CASSLYPSGRGNEQFF. This chain joins TRBV7-3 and TRBJ2-1; 12 nucleotides match TRBD2. This CDR3 is 16 amino acids long. Trimming cost V 2 bases and J 7 bases; bases outside gene matches: 6. CDR1 and CDR2 from the germline V gene are SGHTA and FQGTGA.

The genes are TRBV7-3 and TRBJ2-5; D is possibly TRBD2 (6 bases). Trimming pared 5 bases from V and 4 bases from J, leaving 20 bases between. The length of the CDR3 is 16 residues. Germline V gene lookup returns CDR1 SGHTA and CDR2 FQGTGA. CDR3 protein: CASSPRVGLPPETQYF. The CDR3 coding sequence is TGTGCCAGCAGCCCCCGGGTGGGACTTCCCCCAGAGACCCAGTACTTC.

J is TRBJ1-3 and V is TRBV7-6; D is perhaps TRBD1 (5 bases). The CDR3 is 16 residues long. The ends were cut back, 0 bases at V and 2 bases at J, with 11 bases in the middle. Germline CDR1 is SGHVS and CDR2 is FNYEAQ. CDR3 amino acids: CASSLAGGSPGNTIYF. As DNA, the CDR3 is TGTGCCAGCAGCTTAGCTGGGGGGAGCCCTGGAAACACCATATATTTT.

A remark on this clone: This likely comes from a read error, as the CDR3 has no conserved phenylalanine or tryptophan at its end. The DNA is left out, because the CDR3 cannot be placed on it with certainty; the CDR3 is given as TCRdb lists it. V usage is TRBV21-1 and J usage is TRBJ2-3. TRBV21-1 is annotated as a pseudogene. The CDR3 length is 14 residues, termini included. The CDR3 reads CASSKRSLRGTIRH.

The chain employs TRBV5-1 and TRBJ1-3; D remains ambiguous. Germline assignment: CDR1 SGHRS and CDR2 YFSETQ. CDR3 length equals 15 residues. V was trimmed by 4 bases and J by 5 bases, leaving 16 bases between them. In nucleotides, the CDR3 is TGCGCCAGCAGCCTAGAGGACCAGACGAGAAACACCATATATTTT. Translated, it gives CASSLEDQTRNTIYF.

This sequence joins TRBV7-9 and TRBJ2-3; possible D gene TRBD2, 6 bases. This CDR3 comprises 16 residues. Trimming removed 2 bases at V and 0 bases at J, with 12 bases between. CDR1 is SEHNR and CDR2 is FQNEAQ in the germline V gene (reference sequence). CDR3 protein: CASSLLAGTSTDTQYF. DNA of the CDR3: TGTGCCAGCAGCTTATTGGCGGGGACTAGCACAGATACGCAGTATTTT.

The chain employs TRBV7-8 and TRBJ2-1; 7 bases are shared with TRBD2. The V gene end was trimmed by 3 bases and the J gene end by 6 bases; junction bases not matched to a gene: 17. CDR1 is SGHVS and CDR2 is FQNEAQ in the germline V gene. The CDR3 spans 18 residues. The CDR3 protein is CASSFGPSGAYSGNEQFF. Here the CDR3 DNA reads TGTGCCAGCAGCTTTGGTCCTAGCGGAGCTTACTCGGGCAATGAGCAGTTCTTC.

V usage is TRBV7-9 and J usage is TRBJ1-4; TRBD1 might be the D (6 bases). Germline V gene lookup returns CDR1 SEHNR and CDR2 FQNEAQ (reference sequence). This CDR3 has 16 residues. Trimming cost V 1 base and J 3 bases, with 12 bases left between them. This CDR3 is CASSLEFGGPNEKLFF. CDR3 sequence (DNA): TGTGCCAGCAGCTTAGAGTTCGGGGGCCCTAATGAAAAACTGTTTTTT.

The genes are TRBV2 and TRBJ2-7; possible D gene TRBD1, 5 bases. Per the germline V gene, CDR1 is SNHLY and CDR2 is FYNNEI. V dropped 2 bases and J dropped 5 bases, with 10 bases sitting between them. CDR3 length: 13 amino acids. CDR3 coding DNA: TGTGCCAGCAGTGAACAGGGTCTGAACGAGCAGTACTTC. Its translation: CASSEQGLNEQYF.

DNA of the CDR3: TGTGCCATCAGTGACCCAGACCGGGCGGCAGGGACTAATCAGCCCCAGCATTTT. Translating gives CAISDPDRAAGTNQPQHF. V usage is TRBV10-3 and J usage is TRBJ1-5; perhaps TRBD1 as D (5 bases). Trimming took off 3 bases at V and 4 bases at J, with 22 bases between the two ends. CDR1 and CDR2 (germline): ENHRY, SYGVKD. The CDR3 spans 18 residues.

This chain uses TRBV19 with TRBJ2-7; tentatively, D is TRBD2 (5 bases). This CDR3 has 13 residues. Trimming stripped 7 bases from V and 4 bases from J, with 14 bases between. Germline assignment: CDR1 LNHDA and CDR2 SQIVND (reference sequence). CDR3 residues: CASNAGPPYEQYF. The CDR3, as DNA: TGTGCCAGTAATGCGGGCCCCCCATACGAGCAGTACTTC. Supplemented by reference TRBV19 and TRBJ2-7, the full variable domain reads DGGITQSPKYLFRKEGQNVTLSCEQNLNHDAMYWYRQDPGQGLRLIYYSQIVNDFQKGDIAEGYSVSREKKESFPLTVTSAQKNPTAFYLCASNAGPPYEQYFGPGTRLTVT.

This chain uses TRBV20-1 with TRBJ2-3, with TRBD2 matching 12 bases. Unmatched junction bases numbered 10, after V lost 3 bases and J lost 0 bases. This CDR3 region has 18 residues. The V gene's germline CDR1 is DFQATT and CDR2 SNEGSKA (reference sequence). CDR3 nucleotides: TGCAGTGCTAGTTTCCTAGCGGGAGGGCGGGTTAGCACAGATACGCAGTATTTT. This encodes CSASFLAGGRVSTDTQYF.

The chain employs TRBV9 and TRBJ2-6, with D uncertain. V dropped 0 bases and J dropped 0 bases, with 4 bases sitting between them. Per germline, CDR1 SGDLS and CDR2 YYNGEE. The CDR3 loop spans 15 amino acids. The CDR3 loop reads CASSVVGSGANVLTF. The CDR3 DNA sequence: TGTGCCAGCAGCGTAGTAGGCTCTGGGGCCAACGTCCTGACTTTC.

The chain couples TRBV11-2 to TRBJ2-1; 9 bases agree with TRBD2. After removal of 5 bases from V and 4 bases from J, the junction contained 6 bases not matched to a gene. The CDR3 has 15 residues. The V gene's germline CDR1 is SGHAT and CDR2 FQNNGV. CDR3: CASSQRLADYNEQFF. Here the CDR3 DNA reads TGTGCCAGCAGCCAAAGACTAGCGGATTACAATGAGCAGTTCTTC.

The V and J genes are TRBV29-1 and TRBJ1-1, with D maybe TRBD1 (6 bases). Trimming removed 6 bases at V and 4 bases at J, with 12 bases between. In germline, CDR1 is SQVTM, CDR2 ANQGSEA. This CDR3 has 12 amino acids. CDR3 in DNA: TGCAGCGTCATTGGACAGACCACTGAAGCTTTCTTT. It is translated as CSVIGQTTEAFF. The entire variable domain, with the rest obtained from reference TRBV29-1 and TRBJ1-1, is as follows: SAVISQKPSRDICQRGTSLTIQCQVDSQVTMMFWYRQQPGQSLTLIATANQGSEATYESGFVIDKFPISRPNLTFSTLTVSNMSPEDSSIYLCSVIGQTTEAFFGQGTRLTVV.

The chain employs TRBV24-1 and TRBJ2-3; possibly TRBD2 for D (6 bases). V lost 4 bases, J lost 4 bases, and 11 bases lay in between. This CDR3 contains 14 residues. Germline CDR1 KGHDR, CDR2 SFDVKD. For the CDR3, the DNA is TGTGCCACCAGTGAAACGGGACTTTCAGATACGCAGTATTTT. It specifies CATSETGLSDTQYF.

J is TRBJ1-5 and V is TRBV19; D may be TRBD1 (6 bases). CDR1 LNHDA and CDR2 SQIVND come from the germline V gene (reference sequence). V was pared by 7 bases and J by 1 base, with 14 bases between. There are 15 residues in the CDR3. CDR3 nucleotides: TGTGCCAGTATGGGGAGGCAGGGGAGCAATCAGCCCCAGCATTTT. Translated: CASMGRQGSNQPQHF.

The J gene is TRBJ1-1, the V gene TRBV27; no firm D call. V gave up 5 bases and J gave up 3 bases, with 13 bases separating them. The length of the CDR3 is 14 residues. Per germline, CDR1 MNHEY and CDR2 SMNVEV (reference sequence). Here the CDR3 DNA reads TGTGCCAGCAGTATTTCGGGCAGACACACTGAAGCTTTCTTT. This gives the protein CASSISGRHTEAFF.

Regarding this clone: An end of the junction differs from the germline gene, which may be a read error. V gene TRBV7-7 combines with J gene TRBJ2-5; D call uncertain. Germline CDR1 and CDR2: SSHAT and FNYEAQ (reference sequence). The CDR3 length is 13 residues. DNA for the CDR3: TGTGCTAGCAGCTTAGGAGCTCGCGGGACCCAGTACTTC. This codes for CASSLGARGTQYF. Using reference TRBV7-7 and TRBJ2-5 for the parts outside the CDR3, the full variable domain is GAGVSQSPRYKVTKRGQDVTLRCDPISSHATLYWYQQALGQGPEFLTYFNYEAQPDKSGLPSDRFSAERPEGSISTLTIQRTEQRDSAMYRCASSLGARGTQYFGPGTRLLVL.

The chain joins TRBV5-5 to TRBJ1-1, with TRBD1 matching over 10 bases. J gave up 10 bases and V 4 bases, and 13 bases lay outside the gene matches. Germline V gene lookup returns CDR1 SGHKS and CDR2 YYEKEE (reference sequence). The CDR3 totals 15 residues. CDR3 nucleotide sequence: TGTGCCAGCAGCACCCGGGGAGGGACAGGGGTGGCAGCTTTCTTT. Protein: CASSTRGGTGVAAFF.

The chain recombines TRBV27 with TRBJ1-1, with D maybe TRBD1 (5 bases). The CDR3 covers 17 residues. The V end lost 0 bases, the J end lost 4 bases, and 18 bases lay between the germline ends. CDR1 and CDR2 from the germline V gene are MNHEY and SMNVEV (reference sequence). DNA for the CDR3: TGTGCCAGCAGTTTATCGCCGGGACGGCGGGCAGGCACTGAAGCTTTCTTT. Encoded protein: CASSLSPGRRAGTEAFF.

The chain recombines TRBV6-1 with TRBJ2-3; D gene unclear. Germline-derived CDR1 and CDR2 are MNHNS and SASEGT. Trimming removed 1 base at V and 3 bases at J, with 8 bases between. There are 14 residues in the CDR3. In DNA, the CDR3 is TGTGCCAGCAGTGAAGGTAGCTCTACAGATACGCAGTATTTT. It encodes CASSEGSSTDTQYF.

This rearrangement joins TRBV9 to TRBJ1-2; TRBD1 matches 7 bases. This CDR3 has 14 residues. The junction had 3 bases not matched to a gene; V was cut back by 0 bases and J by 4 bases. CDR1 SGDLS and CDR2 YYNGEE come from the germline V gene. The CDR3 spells CASSVGDSLYGYTF. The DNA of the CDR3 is TGTGCCAGCAGCGTAGGGGACAGCCTCTATGGCTACACCTTC.

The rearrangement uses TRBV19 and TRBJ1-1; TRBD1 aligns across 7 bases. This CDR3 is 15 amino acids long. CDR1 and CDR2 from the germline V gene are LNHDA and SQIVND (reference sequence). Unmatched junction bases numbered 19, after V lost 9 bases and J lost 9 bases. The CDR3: CASGGVRTGAEKAFF. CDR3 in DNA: TGTGCCAGCGGCGGGGTACGGACAGGTGCCGAGAAAGCTTTCTTT.

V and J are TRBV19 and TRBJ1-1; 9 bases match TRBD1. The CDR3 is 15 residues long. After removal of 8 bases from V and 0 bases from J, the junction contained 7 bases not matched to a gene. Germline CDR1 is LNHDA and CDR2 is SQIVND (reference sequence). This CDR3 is CASYRGRGMNTEAFF. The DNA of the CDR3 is TGTGCCAGTTACAGGGGGCGAGGTATGAACACTGAAGCTTTCTTT.